The TCR beta chain described here comes from a study of shared clonotypes between healthy human individuals. For the study at large: The donor group consisted of two women and three men, aged 18 to 49. Researchers assigned three CD4 naive, three CD4 memory, two CD8 naive and one CD8 memory plate to each donor.

Remarks on this clone: Its antigen remains unknown.

Donors had no recently reported acute infections or vaccinations and were HIV-negative. Study-level points and caveats: Sequencing depth was a factor that was expected to affect clonotype sharing among donors.

Repertoires were generated with immunoSEQ multiplex PCR, while TCRdb's copy carries only in-frame clones and drops some. The sample holds approximately 1,500,000 clones, more than 95% seen once. The sequencing input was naive CD4+ T cells sorted from blood. Described subset: CD45RA+ positively selected. This TCR was sampled from a man aged 30 to 39 in good health.

CDR3 DNA sequence: TGCGCCAGCAGCCACCCCACCTCCGAGCAGTACTTC. Its protein product is CASSHPTSEQYF. V usage is TRBV5-1 and J usage is TRBJ2-7; D uncertain. Looked up from germline, CDR1 is SGHRS and CDR2 is YFSETQ. The CDR3 sequence is 12 residues long. V was pared by 4 bases and J by 6 bases, with 11 bases between.